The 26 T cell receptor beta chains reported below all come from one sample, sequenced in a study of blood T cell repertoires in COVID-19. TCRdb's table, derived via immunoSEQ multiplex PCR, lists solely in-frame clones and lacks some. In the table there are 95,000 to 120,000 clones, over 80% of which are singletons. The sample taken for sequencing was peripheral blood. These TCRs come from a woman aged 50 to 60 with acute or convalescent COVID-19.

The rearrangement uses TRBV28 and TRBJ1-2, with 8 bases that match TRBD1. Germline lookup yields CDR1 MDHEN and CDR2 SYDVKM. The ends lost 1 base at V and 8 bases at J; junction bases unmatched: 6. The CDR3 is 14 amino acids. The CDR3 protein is CASSLYGQGAGYTF. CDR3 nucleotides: TGTGCCAGCAGTTTATATGGCCAGGGGGCGGGCTACACCTTC.

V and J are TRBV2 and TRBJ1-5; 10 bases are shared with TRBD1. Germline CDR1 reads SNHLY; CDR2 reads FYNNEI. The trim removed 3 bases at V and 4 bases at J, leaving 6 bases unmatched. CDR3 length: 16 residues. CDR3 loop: CASSEQGTGANQPQHF. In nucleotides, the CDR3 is TGTGCCAGCAGTGAGCAGGGGACAGGGGCTAATCAGCCCCAGCATTTT.

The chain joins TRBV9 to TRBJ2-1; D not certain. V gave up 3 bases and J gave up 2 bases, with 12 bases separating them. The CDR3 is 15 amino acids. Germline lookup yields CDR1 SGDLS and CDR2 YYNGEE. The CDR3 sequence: CASSGPAAPYNEQFF. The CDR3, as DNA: TGTGCCAGCAGCGGTCCGGCGGCCCCCTACAATGAGCAGTTCTTC. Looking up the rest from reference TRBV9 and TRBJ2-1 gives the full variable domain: DSGVTQTPKHLITATGQRVTLRCSPRSGDLSVYWYQQSLDQGLQFLIQYYNGEERAKGNILERFSAQQFPDLHSELNLSSLELGDSALYFCASSGPAAPYNEQFFGPGTRLTVL.

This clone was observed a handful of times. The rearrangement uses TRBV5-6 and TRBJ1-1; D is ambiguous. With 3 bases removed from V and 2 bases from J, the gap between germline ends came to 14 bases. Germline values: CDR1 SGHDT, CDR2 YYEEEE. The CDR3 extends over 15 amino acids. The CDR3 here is CASSSSPRTNTEAFF. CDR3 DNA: TGTGCCAGCAGCTCCTCCCCGAGGACTAACACTGAAGCTTTCTTT.

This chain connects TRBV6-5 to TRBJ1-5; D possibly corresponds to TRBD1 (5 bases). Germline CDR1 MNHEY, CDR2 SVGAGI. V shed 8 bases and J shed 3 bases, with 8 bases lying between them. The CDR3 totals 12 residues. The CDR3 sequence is CASGAPNQPQHF. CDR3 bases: TGTGCCAGCGGGGCCCCCAATCAGCCCCAGCATTTT.

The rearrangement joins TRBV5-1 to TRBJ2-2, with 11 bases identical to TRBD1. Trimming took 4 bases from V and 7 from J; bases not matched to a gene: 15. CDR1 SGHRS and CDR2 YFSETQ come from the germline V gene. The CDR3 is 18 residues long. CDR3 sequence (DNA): TGCGCCAGCAGCGTTTACCCGGGACAGGGGGTTTCAGGCGGGGAGCTGTTTTTT. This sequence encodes CASSVYPGQGVSGGELFF.

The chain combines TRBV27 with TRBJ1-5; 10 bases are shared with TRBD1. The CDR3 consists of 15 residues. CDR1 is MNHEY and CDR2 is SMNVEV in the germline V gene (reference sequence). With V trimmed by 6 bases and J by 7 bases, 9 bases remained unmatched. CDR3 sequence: CASSLGQGRGQPQHF. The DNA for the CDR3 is TGTGCCAGCAGCCTGGGACAGGGGAGAGGCCAGCCCCAGCATTTT.

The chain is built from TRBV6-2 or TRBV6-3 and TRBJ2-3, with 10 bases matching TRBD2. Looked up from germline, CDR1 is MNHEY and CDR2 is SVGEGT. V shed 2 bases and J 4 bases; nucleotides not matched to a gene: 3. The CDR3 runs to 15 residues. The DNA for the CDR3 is TGTGCCAGCAGTTACCTGGGACTAGCGTCAGATACGCAGTATTTT. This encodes CASSYLGLASDTQYF.

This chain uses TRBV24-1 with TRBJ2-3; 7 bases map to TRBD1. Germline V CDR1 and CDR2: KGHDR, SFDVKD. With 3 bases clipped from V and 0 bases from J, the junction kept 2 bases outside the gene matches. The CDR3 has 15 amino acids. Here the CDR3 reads CATSDRDRSTDTQYF. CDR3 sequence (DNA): TGTGCCACCAGTGATAGGGACAGAAGCACAGATACGCAGTATTTT.

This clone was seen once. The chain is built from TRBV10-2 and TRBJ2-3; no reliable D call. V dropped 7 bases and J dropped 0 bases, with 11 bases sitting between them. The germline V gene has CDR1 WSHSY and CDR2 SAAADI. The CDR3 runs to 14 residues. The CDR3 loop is CASTPRSSTDTQYF. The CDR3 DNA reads TGCGCCAGCACCCCGCGCTCTAGCACAGATACGCAGTATTTT.

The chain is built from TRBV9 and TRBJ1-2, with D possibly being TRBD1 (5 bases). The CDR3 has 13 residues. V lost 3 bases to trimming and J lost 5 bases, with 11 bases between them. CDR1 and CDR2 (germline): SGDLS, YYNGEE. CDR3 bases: TGTGCCAGCAGCGACTACCAGGGATATGGCTACACCTTC. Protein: CASSDYQGYGYTF.

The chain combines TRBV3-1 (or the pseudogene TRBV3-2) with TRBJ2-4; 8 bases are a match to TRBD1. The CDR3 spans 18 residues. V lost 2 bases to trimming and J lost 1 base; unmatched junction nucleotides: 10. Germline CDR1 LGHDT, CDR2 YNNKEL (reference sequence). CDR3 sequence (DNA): TGTGCCAGCAGCCAAAATCTCAGGGGGCTCGCGGCCAAAAACATTCAGTACTTC. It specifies CASSQNLRGLAAKNIQYF.

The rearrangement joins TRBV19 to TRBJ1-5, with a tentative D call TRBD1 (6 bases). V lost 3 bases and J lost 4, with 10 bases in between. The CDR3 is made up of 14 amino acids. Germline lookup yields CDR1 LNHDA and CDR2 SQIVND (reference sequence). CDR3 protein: CASSMQQGNQPQHF. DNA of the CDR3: TGTGCCAGTAGTATGCAGCAGGGGAATCAGCCCCAGCATTTT. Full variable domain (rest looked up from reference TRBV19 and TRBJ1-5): DGGITQSPKYLFRKEGQNVTLSCEQNLNHDAMYWYRQDPGQGLRLIYYSQIVNDFQKGDIAEGYSVSREKKESFPLTVTSAQKNPTAFYLCASSMQQGNQPQHFGDGTRLSIL.

CDR3 sequence reads: CASYSGANVLTF. DNA of the CDR3: TGTGCCAGCTATTCTGGGGCCAACGTCCTGACTTTC. The rearrangement links TRBV12-3 or TRBV12-4 to TRBJ2-6; D not certain. The V end was cut by 8 bases, the J end by 1 base, with 3 bases between. The CDR3 totals 12 residues.

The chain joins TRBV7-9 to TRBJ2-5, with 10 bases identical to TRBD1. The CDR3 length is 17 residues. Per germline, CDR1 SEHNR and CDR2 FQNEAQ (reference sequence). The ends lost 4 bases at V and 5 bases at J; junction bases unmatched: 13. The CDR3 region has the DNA TGTGCCAGCAGCTCCCATCCAAAAGACAGGGGGCGGGAGACCCAGTACTTC. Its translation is CASSSHPKDRGRETQYF.

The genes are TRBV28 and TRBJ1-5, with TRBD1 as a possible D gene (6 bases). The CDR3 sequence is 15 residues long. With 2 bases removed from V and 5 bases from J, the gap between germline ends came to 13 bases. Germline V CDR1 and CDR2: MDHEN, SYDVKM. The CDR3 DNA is TGTGCCAGCAGTTTAGGGGCAGGGGATTATCAGCCCCAGCATTTT. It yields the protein CASSLGAGDYQPQHF.

CDR3 coding DNA: TGTGCCAGTAGCCTCGACAGGGGGAACACTGAAGCTTTCTTT. This gives the protein CASSLDRGNTEAFF. V and J are TRBV19 and TRBJ1-1; 8 positions match TRBD1. Germline CDR1 is LNHDA and CDR2 is SQIVND (reference sequence). The CDR3 length is 14 residues. J lost 1 base, V lost 6 bases, and 4 bases had no gene match.

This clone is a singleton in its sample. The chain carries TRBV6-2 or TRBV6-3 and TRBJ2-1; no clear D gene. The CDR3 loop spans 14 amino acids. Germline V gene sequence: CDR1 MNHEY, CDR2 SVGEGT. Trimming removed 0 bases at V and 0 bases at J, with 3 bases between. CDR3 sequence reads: CASSYSSSYNEQFF. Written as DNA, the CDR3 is TGTGCCAGCAGTTACTCTAGCTCCTACAATGAGCAGTTCTTC.

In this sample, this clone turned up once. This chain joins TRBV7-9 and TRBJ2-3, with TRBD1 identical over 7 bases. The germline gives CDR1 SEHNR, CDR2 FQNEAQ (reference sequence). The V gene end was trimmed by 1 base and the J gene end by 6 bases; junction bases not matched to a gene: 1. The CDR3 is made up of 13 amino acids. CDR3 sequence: CASSLGRGDTQYF. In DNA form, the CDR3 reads TGTGCCAGCAGCTTAGGCAGGGGGGATACGCAGTATTTT.

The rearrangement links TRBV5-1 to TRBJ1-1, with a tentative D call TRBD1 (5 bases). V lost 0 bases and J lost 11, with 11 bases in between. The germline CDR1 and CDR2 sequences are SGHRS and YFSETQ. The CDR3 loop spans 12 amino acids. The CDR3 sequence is CASSLAGGWAFF. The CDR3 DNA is TGCGCCAGCAGCTTGGCCGGGGGGTGGGCTTTCTTT.

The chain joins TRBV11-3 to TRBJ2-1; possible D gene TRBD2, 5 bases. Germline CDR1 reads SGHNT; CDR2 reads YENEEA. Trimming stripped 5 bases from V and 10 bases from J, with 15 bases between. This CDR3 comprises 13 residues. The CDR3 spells CASSPREGTEQFF. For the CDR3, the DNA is TGTGCCAGCAGCCCCAGAGAGGGCACCGAGCAGTTCTTC.

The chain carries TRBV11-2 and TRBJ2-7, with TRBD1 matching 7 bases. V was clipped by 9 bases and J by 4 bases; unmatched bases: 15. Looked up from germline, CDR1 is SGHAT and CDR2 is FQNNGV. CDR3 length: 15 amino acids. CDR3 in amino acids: CASSGYGQASYEQYF. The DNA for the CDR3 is TGTGCCAGTTCCGGCTATGGACAGGCCTCATACGAGCAGTACTTC.

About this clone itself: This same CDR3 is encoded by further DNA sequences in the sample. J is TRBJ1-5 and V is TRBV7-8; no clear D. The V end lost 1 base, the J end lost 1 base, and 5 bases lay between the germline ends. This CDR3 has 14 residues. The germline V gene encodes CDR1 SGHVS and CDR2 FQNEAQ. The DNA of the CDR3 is TGTGCCAGCAGCTTAGGTCCGAGCAATCAGCCCCAGCATTTT. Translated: CASSLGPSNQPQHF.

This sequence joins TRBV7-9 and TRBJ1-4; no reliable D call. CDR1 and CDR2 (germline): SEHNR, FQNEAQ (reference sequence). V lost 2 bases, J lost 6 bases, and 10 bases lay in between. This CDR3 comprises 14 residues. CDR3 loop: CASSLLSLDEKLFF. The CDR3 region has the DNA TGTGCCAGCAGCTTATTAAGTTTAGATGAAAAACTGTTTTTT.

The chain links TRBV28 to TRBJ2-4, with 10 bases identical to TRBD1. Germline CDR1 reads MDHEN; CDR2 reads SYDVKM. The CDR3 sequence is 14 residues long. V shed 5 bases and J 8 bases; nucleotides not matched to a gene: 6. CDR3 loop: CASSRDRGMDIQYF. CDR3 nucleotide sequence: TGTGCCAGCAGTCGGGACAGGGGAATGGACATTCAGTACTTC.

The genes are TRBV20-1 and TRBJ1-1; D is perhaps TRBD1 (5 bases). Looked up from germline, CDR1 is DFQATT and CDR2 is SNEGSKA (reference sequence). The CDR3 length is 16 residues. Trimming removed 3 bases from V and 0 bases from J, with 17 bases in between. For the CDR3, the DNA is TGCAGTGCTAGTGGGCAGGGTCGTGGAATGAACACTGAAGCTTTCTTT. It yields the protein CSASGQGRGMNTEAFF.